In its sample, the clone carrying this T cell receptor beta chain was seen a few times. Its antigen remains unknown. This CDR3 is built from 16 residues. Germline loops: CDR1 SGHKS, CDR2 YYEKEE (reference sequence). V trimming: 2 bases; J trimming: 4 bases; junction bases outside the gene matches: 8. TCRdb re-called the 5' RACE reads through MiXCR, storing one row per CDR3 protein. Among approximately 210,000 distinct CDR3 sequences listed, around 13% were seen once. The record originates from a study of CD8 T cells in ankylosing spondylitis. Findings of the study overall: A TCR beta motif made of fewer than ten highly homologous variants seemed typical of ankylosing spondylitis blood. Matched ankylosing spondylitis synovial fluid reportedly showed significant enrichment of disease-linked clones.

This TCR came from a male donor with ankylosing spondylitis or in good health (not recorded which). The sample consisted of blood, either unsorted or a sorted T cell fraction (not recorded which). The V and J genes are TRBV5-5 and TRBJ2-1; 8 nucleotides align to TRBD2. CDR3 loop: CASSLSRSGIYNEQFF. In DNA, the CDR3 is TGTGCCAGCAGCTTAAGCCGTAGCGGGATTTACAATGAGCAGTTCTTC.